This TCR beta chain was captured in a study of T cell responses to AZD1222 COVID-19 vaccine. V trimming: 3 bases; J trimming: 6 bases; junction bases outside the gene matches: 4. The CDR3 has 14 residues. The germline V gene has CDR1 KGHSH and CDR2 LQKENI. On this clone: Its matching antigen is unknown.

This table comes from immunoSEQ multiplex PCR, and its TCRdb copy is limited to in-frame clones, with some not included. This table has 100,000 or so clones, around 83% appearing once. Points from the study as a whole: The donor cohort was predominantly white British with a female majority, and clonal diversity may have been underestimated.

The sequencing used peripheral blood, collected on day 0 of AZD1222 vaccination. The J gene is TRBJ2-2, the V gene TRBV18, with 7 bases lining up with TRBD1. The TCR was taken from an adult in good health. The CDR3 coding sequence is TGTGCCAGCTCACCGCAGGGGGATGCCGGGGAGCTGTTTTTT. It specifies CASSPQGDAGELFF.